This T cell receptor (beta chain) is drawn from a study of tissue T cells after allogeneic stem cell transplantation. Study-wide results and caveats: In patients and mice, blood and spleen missed much of tissue repertoire.

Time point meaning: mouse harvest day 7 after allogeneic transplant. The graft held 10^6 splenic CD5+ T cells and 10^7 T-cell-depleted bone marrow cells. Mice had MHC-mismatched B6 into BALB/c GVHD, sampled day 7 or 14. From germline, CDR1 is FNHDT and CDR2 SITEND (reference sequence). The length of the CDR3 is 14 residues. V was cut by 2 bases and J by 0 bases, with 9 bases left in between. In the case of this clone: Its antigen is unknown. Germline and genes: mouse. The sequenced fragment ends 1 residue before the CDR3 boundary, so the rest is inferred from the germline J gene.

Using immunoSEQ multiplex PCR, the repertoire was profiled, and TCRdb retains in-frame clones only, with some absent. Of 7,200 or so clones listed, approximately 50% were seen once; the top ten hold approximately 3.9%. This TCR came from a female BALB/c mouse given C57BL/6 T cells with graft-versus-host disease after an allogeneic hematopoietic cell transplant. The sequenced sample was gut tissue. J is TRBJ2-7 and V is TRBV19, with TRBD1 as a possible D gene (5 bases). The CDR3: CASSIDSSSYEQYF. The sequenced part of the CDR3 DNA is TGTGCCAGCAGTATTGACAGTAGCTCCTATGAACAGTAC.